The sequence of this T cell receptor (beta chain) was determined in a study of patients and donors after allogeneic stem cell transplantation. V lost 8 bases to trimming and J lost 3 bases, with 17 bases between them. The CDR3 is 15 residues long. CDR1 and CDR2 (germline): MDHEN, SYDVKM. TCRdb ran MiXCR on the RT-PCR reads and lists one entry per CDR3 protein. Among about 40,000 distinct CDR3 sequences listed, roughly 30% were seen once. The chain joins TRBV28 to TRBJ1-5; D might be TRBD1 (5 bases). This TCR came from a human donor who was either an allogeneic HSCT recipient or a stem cell or donor lymphocyte infusion donor (not recorded which). It is not recorded whose cells these are; they may come from a transplant donor. The sequenced sample was blood, either unsorted or a sorted T cell fraction (not recorded which). The CDR3 protein is CASLKGPALNQPQHF. The CDR3 region has the DNA TGTGCCAGCCTAAAGGGGCCGGCTCTCAATCAGCCCCAGCATTTT. The full variable domain, rest sourced from reference TRBV28 and TRBJ1-5, is DVKVTQSSRYLVKRTGEKVFLECVQDMDHENMFWYRQDPGLGLRLIYFSYDVKMKEKGDIPEGYSVSREKKERFSLILESASTNQTSMYLCASLKGPALNQPQHFGDGTRLSIL.